The 23 T cell receptor beta chains reported below all come from one sample, sequenced in a study of regulatory T cells in long-lasting Graves disease. Indicated time point: newly diagnosed GD, antithyroid drugs for less than 3 months. Scientists built the TCR library using RNA that was extracted from PBMCs. According to the study, TCR beta libraries were built with iRepertoire HTBI primers and CDR3-region Arm-PCR. TCRdb reanalysed the multiplex PCR reads using MiXCR and keeps one entry per CDR3 protein. The sample carries 550,000 to 650,000 distinct CDR3 sequences, 15% to 20% recorded once. This same sample was also taken into another study, of T cells in Graves' hyperthyroidism and ophthalmopathy.

Sequencing used peripheral blood mononuclear cells (PBMCs), obtained at new diagnosis, from a patient treated with antithyroid drugs. The source of these receptors is a man between 18 and 35 years old with Graves disease.

The chain recombines TRBV4-1 with TRBJ1-1; D is uncertain. Germline V gene data show CDR1 as MGHRA and CDR2 as YSYEKL. V was trimmed by 4 bases and J by 0 bases, leaving 15 bases between them. The length of the CDR3 is 16 residues. As DNA, the CDR3 is TGCGCCAGCAGCCCGTTGACACGGAACATGAACACTGAAGCTTTCTTT. Amino acids: CASSPLTRNMNTEAFF.

In its sample, this clonotype was seen a few times. V is TRBV28 and J is TRBJ1-1; D might be TRBD1 (6 bases). V gave up 3 bases and J gave up 3 bases, with 11 bases separating them. The CDR3 extends over 14 amino acids. The germline V gene encodes CDR1 MDHEN and CDR2 SYDVKM. The CDR3 DNA is TGTGCCAGCAGTTTCGGGGGGCTTGACACTGAAGCTTTCTTT. Protein: CASSFGGLDTEAFF. Variable domain in full (rest from reference TRBV28 and TRBJ1-1): DVKVTQSSRYLVKRTGEKVFLECVQDMDHENMFWYRQDPGLGLRLIYFSYDVKMKEKGDIPEGYSVSREKKERFSLILESASTNQTSMYLCASSFGGLDTEAFFGQGTRLTVV.

This clonotype was recorded at least ten times. The chain uses TRBV6-1 and TRBJ2-3; the match to TRBD2 covers 11 bases. The CDR3 is 14 amino acids. The germline gives CDR1 MNHNS, CDR2 SASEGT. With V trimmed by 6 bases and J by 9 bases, 8 bases remained unmatched. The CDR3 reads CASRGSGRAGTQYF. Written as DNA, the CDR3 is TGTGCCAGCAGAGGTAGCGGGAGGGCCGGGACGCAGTATTTT.

The chain recombines TRBV3-1 with TRBJ1-3; D not resolved. Germline CDR1 reads LGHDT; CDR2 reads YNNKEL (reference sequence). The length of the CDR3 is 15 residues. V was clipped by 5 bases and J by 0 bases, with 11 bases between them. The CDR3 reads CASSSLDYSGNTIYF. CDR3 in DNA: TGTGCCAGCAGCTCCTTAGATTACTCTGGAAACACCATATATTTT.

V usage is TRBV9 and J usage is TRBJ2-7; 10 positions match TRBD1. The trim removed 2 bases at V and 2 bases at J, leaving 7 bases unmatched. The germline V gene encodes CDR1 SGDLS and CDR2 YYNGEE. CDR3 length equals 16 residues. CDR3 DNA: TGTGCCAGCAGCGTTCCCCCCGGGACAGGGGCCTACGAGCAGTACTTC. This encodes CASSVPPGTGAYEQYF.

This clonotype showed up just a few times. The V and J genes are TRBV7-6 and TRBJ1-1; TRBD1 might be the D (6 bases). Trimming shortened V by 5 bases and J by 0 bases, and 13 bases separated the two germline ends. The CDR3 length is 15 residues. CDR1 and CDR2 from the germline V gene are SGHVS and FNYEAQ. The CDR3 nucleotides are TGTGCCAGCAGCCCGACGGACAGCATGAACACTGAAGCTTTCTTT. Encoded protein: CASSPTDSMNTEAFF.

The rearrangement uses TRBV3-1 and TRBJ1-5; D might be TRBD1 (5 bases). The CDR3 contains 13 residues. V gave up 4 bases and J gave up 6 bases, with 10 bases separating them. Per germline, CDR1 LGHDT and CDR2 YNNKEL (reference sequence). The CDR3 bases are TGTGCCAGCAGCCCGGGGGGGTTTCAGCCCCAGCATTTT. This encodes CASSPGGFQPQHF. The variable domain in full, completed from reference TRBV3-1 and TRBJ1-5, reads DTAVSQTPKYLVTQMGNDKSIKCEQNLGHDTMYWYKQDSKKFLKIMFSYNNKELIINETVPNRFSPKSPDKAHLNLHINSLELGDSAVYFCASSPGGFQPQHFGDGTRLSIL.

This sequence joins TRBV27 and TRBJ2-1, with 7 bases that match TRBD2. Germline CDR1 is MNHEY and CDR2 is SMNVEV (reference sequence). This CDR3 has 16 amino acids. J was trimmed by 4 bases and V by 5 bases; bases with no gene match: 11. In nucleotides, the CDR3 is TGTGCCAGCAGTGATCCGAGGGCTAGCGGTTACAATGAGCAGTTCTTC. Translating gives CASSDPRASGYNEQFF.

This clonotype has at least ten counts. This chain connects TRBV6-5 to TRBJ2-7; the match to TRBD2 covers 8 bases. CDR1 and CDR2 from the germline V gene are MNHEY and SVGAGI. Trimming cost V 2 bases and J 2 bases; bases outside gene matches: 2. This CDR3 region has 14 residues. The CDR3 loop reads CASSYLSGTYEQYF. For the CDR3, the DNA is TGTGCCAGCAGTTACCTTAGCGGGACCTACGAGCAGTACTTC.

The table lists this clonotype with many counts. The rearrangement uses TRBV7-8 and TRBJ1-1; 7 bases fit TRBD1. CDR1 is SGHVS and CDR2 is FQNEAQ in the germline V gene. CDR3 length: 15 residues. V shed 4 bases, J shed 6 bases, and the junction held 11 bases outside the gene matches. In DNA form, the CDR3 reads TGTGCCAGCAGCTGGCGGCAGGGGGTTTCATCTGAAGCTTTCTTT. Its translation: CASSWRQGVSSEAFF.

This clonotype came up a few times. Relative to the germline gene, one junction end is altered; a read error may explain this. The J gene is TRBJ1-1, the V gene TRBV9; the match to TRBD1 covers 10 bases. Germline CDR1 SGDLS, CDR2 YYNGEE. The CDR3 sequence is 15 residues long. In DNA, the CDR3 is TGTGCCAGCAGCCCCCGACAGGGGGCCGGGACTGGAGCTTTCTTT. This gives the protein CASSPRQGAGTGAFF.

This clonotype was seen many times. The chain couples TRBV5-1 to TRBJ2-7, with 10 bases matching TRBD1. The CDR3 covers 15 residues. The V segment lost 0 bases and the J segment 5 bases; nucleotides outside the gene matches: 5. CDR1 and CDR2 (germline): SGHRS, YFSETQ. Here the CDR3 DNA reads TGCGCCAGCAGCTTGGCTGGGACAGGGGAGGACGAGCAGTACTTC. Encoded protein: CASSLAGTGEDEQYF. The full variable domain, with the rest looked up from reference TRBV5-1 and TRBJ2-7, is KAGVTQTPRYLIKTRGQQVTLSCSPISGHRSVSWYQQTPGQGLQFLFEYFSETQRNKGNFPGRFSGRQFSNSRSEMNVSTLELGDSALYLCASSLAGTGEDEQYFGPGTRLTVT.

In this sample, this clonotype turned up many times. The V gene is TRBV7-9, the J gene TRBJ2-1; D is possibly TRBD2 (5 bases). The CDR3 loop spans 15 amino acids. The V gene lost 6 bases and the J gene lost 1 base, with 13 bases spanning the gap. Germline CDR1 reads SEHNR; CDR2 reads FQNEAQ (reference sequence). The CDR3 sequence is CASRPTGVSYNEQFF. The CDR3 DNA reads as TGTGCCAGCAGACCGACCGGGGTATCCTACAATGAGCAGTTCTTC.

This clonotype occurred many times. This chain joins TRBV27 and TRBJ2-7; weak D call: TRBD1 (6 bases). The length of the CDR3 is 14 residues. Germline CDR1 reads MNHEY; CDR2 reads SMNVEV (reference sequence). The V and J ends lost 3 bases and 0 bases respectively, with 9 bases between them. The CDR3 loop reads CASSLQGSSYEQYF. The CDR3 nucleotides are TGTGCCAGCAGTTTGCAGGGGAGCTCCTACGAGCAGTACTTC.

This clonotype was counted a few times. This rearrangement joins TRBV5-1 to TRBJ2-3, with D unresolved. Trimming cost V 0 bases and J 6 bases, with 11 bases left between them. The CDR3 has 14 residues. Germline V CDR1 and CDR2: SGHRS, YFSETQ. The CDR3 reads CASSLAVGRDTQYF. The CDR3 nucleotides are TGCGCCAGCAGCTTGGCCGTCGGAAGGGATACGCAGTATTTT.

This clonotype appeared a few times. A read error may be the cause here, since a much bigger clone is one base away. This chain uses TRBV20-1 with TRBJ2-1; D is undetermined. The CDR3 contains 14 residues. Per the germline V gene, CDR1 is DFQATT and CDR2 is SNEGSKA (reference sequence). The CDR3 region has the DNA TGCAGTGCCCAAGGCGCGGCCGTCCAAGAGACCCAGCACTTC. It is translated as CSAQGAAVQETQHF.

The table lists this clonotype with many counts. The genes are TRBV27 and TRBJ2-5, with D unclear. This CDR3 has 13 amino acids. Looked up from germline, CDR1 is MNHEY and CDR2 is SMNVEV (reference sequence). V was pared by 3 bases and J by 5 bases, with 10 bases between. CDR3 sequence reads: CASSFSATETQYF. The CDR3 DNA follows: TGTGCCAGCAGTTTTTCCGCTACGGAGACCCAGTACTTC.

This clonotype was observed a handful of times. The chain joins TRBV20-1 to TRBJ2-7; D call uncertain. This CDR3 contains 11 residues. Trimming pared 4 bases from V and 1 base from J, leaving 5 bases between. Germline V gene sequence: CDR1 DFQATT, CDR2 SNEGSKA (reference sequence). The DNA for the CDR3 is TGCAGTGCTACCGAGTCCTACGAGCAGTACTTC. It specifies CSATESYEQYF.

This chain's CDR3 is CASSFVATNEKLFF. In DNA, the CDR3 is TGTGCCAGCAGCTTCGTAGCAACTAATGAAAAACTGTTTTTT. V gene TRBV11-3 combines with J gene TRBJ1-4; no definite D call. In germline, CDR1 is SGHNT, CDR2 YENEEA. CDR3 length: 14 residues. Trimming removed 3 bases from V and 0 bases from J, with 5 bases in between.

This clonotype was counted a few times. This chain uses TRBV4-1 with TRBJ2-1; no reliable D call. The CDR3 runs 15 residues. V was cut by 1 base and J by 5 bases, with 12 bases left in between. CDR1 MGHRA and CDR2 YSYEKL come from the germline V gene. The CDR3, as DNA: TGCGCCAGCAGCCAAGGAGAACGGACCAACAATGAGCAGTTCTTC. Residues: CASSQGERTNNEQFF.

Many counts were recorded for this clonotype. This sequence joins TRBV20-1 and TRBJ1-1; D perhaps matches TRBD1 (5 bases). Per germline, CDR1 DFQATT and CDR2 SNEGSKA (reference sequence). The CDR3 covers 12 residues. Trimming cost V 0 bases and J 10 bases, with 12 bases left between them. The DNA for the CDR3 is TGCAGTGCTAGAGATGGAGTAGGGGCAGCTTTCTTT. It encodes CSARDGVGAAFF.

This clonotype was counted at least ten times. The chain carries TRBV28 and TRBJ2-3; D perhaps matches TRBD1 (6 bases). V was trimmed by 7 bases and J by 2 bases, leaving 10 bases between them. The CDR3 is made up of 13 amino acids. The germline gives CDR1 MDHEN, CDR2 SYDVKM. The chain's CDR3 is CASMTGPTDTQYF. CDR3 DNA: TGTGCCAGCATGACAGGCCCCACAGATACGCAGTATTTT.

This CDR3 reads CASSLNIGAEKLFF. The CDR3 nucleotides read TGCGCCAGCAGCTTGAATATTGGGGCTGAAAAACTGTTTTTT. J is TRBJ1-4 and V is TRBV5-1, with a possible D match to TRBD1 (5 bases). Trimming left V 1 base short and J 7 bases short, with 11 bases between. Germline V lookup: CDR1 SGHRS, CDR2 YFSETQ. The CDR3 spans 14 residues.